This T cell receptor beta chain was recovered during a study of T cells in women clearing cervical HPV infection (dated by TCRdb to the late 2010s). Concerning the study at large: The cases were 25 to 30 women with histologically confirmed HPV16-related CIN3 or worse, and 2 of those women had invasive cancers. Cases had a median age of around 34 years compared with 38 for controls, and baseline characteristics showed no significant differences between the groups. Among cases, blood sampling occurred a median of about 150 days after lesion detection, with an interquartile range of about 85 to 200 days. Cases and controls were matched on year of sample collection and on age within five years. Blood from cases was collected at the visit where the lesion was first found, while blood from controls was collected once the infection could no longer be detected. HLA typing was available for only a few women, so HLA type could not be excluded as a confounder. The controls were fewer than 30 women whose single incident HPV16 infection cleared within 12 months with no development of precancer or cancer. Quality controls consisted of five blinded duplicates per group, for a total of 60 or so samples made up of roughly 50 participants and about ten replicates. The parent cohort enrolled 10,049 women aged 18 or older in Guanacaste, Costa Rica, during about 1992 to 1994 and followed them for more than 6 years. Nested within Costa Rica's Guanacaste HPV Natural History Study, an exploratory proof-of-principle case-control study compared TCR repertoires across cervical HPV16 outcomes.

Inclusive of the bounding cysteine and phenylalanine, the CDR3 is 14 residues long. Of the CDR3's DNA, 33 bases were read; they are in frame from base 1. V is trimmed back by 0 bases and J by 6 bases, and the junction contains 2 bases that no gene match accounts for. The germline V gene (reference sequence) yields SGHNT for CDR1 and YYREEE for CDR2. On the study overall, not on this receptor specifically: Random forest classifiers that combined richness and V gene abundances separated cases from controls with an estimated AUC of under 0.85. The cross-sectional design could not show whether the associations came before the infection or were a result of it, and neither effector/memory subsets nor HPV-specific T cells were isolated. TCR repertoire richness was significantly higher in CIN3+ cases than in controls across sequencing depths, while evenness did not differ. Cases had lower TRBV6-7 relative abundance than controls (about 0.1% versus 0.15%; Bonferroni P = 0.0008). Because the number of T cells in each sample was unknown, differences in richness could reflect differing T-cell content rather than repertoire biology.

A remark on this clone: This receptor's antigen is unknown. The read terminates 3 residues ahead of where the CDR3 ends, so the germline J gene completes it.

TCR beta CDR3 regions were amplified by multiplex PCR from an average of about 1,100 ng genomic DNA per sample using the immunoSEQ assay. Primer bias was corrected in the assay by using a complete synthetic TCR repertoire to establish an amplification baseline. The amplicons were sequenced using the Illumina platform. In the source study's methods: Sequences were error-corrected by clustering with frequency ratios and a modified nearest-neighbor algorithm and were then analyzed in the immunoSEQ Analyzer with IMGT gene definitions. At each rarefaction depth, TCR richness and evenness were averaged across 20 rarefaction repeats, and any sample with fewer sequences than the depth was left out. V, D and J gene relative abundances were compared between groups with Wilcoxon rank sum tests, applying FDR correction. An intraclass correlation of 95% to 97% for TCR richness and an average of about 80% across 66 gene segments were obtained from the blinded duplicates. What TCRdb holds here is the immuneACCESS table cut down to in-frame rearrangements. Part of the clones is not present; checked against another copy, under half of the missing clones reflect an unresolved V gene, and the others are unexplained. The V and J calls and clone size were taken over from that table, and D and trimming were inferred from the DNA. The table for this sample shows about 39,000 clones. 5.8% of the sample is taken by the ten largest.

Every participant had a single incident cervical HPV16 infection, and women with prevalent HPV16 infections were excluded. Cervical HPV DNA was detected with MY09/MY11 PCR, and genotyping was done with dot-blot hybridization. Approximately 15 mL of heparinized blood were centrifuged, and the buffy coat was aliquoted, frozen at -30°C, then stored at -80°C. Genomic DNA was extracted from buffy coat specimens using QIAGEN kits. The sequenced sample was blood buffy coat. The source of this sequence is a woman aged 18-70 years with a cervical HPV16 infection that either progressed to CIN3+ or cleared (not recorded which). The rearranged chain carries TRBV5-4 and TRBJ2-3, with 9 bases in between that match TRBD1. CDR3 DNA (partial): TGTGCCAGCAGCTTGGGTGGGACAGGGGATACG. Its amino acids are CASSLGGTGDT. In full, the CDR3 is CASSLGGTGDTQYF.